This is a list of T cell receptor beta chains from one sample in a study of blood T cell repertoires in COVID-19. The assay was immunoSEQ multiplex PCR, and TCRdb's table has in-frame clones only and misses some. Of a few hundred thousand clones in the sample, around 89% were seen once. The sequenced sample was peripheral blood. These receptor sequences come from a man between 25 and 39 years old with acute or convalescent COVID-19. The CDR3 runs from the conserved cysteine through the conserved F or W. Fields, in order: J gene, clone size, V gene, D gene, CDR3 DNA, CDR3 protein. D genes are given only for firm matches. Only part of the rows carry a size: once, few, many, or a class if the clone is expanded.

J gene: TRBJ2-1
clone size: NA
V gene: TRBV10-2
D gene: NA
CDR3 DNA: TGCGCCAGCAGTGACCCCCATAGCGGCTCCTACAATGAGCAGTTCTTC
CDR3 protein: CASSDPHSGSYNEQFF

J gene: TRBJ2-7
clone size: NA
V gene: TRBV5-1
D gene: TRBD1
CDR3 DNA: TGCGCCAGCAGCTTGGTGACAGGGGGCTACGAGCAGTACTTC
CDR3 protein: CASSLVTGGYEQYF

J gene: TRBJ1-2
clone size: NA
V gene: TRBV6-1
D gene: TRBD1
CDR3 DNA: TGTGCCAGCAGTGACCCAGGGGGCCCTACCTCCGGCTACACCTTC
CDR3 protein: CASSDPGGPTSGYTF

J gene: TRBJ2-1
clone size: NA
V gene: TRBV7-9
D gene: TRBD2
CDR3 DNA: TGTGCCAGCAGCTTAGATTCCCTAGCGGGAGGGAAGAATGAGCAGTTCTTC
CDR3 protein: CASSLDSLAGGKNEQFF

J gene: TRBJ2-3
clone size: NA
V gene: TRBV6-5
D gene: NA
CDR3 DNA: TGTGCCAGCAGTCAGTACTACGCGGGTGATACGCAGTATTTT
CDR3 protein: CASSQYYAGDTQYF

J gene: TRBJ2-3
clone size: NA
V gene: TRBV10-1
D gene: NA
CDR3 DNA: TGCGCCAGCAGTGTAACAGGGATTGGAGATACGCAGTATTTT
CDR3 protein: CASSVTGIGDTQYF

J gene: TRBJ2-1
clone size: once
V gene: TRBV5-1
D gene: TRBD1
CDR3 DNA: TGCGCCAGCGAGACAGGGGGCTTGAGGAGCAATGAGCAGTTCTTC
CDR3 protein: CASETGGLRSNEQFF

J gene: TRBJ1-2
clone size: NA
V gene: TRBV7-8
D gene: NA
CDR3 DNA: TGTGCCAGCAGCCCTTATATACGAGGTTATTATGGCTACACCTTC
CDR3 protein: CASSPYIRGYYGYTF

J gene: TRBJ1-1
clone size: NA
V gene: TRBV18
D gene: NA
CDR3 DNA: TGTGCCAGCTCACCAGGGGCGAACACTGAAGCTTTCTTT
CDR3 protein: CASSPGANTEAFF

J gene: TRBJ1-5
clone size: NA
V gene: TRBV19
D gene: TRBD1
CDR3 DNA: TGTGCCAGTAACCGGGGACAGCCTGATCAGCCCCAGCATTTT
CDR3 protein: CASNRGQPDQPQHF

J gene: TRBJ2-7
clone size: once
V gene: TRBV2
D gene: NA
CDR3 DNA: TGTGCCAGCAGTGACGTCCCGAGGTACTACGAGCAGTACTTC
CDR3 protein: CASSDVPRYYEQYF

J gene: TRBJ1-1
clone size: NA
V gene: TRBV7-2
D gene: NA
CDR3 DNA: TGTGCCAGCAGCCCCCAGCCGGGATGGACTGAAGCTTTCTTT
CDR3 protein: CASSPQPGWTEAFF

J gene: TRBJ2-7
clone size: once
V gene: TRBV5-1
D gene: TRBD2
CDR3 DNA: TGCGCCAGCGGGCCCGGGACTAGCGGGGTTGAGCAGTACTTC
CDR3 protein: CASGPGTSGVEQYF

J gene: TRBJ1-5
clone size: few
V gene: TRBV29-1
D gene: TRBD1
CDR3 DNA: TGCAGCGTGGGCGGAGGACAGGGGGCCGCGTCGCCCCAGCATTTT
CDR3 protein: CSVGGGQGAASPQHF

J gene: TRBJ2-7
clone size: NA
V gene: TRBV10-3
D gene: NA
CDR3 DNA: TGTGCCATCAGTGGGGGAGGTCCCTACGAGCAGTACTTC
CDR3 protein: CAISGGGPYEQYF

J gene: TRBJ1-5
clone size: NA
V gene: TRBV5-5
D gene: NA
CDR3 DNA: TGTGCCAGCAGCTTGGGCCCACAGAACGGAAATCAGCCCCAGCATTTT
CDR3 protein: CASSLGPQNGNQPQHF

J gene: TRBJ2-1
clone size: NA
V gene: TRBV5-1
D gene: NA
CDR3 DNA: TGCGCCAGCAGCTTGGTGGGGCAGTGGGGCAATGAGCAGTTCTTC
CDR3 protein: CASSLVGQWGNEQFF

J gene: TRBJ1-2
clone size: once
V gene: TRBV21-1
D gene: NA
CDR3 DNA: TGTGCCAGCAGCGACCGTTTTGAGGGTCCCATCTATGGCTACACCTTC
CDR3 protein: CASSDRFEGPIYGYTF

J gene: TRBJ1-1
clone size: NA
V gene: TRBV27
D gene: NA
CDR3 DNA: TGTGCCAGCAGTTTAAGGGGGGGTTTTAACACTGAAGCTTTCTTT
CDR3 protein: CASSLRGGFNTEAFF

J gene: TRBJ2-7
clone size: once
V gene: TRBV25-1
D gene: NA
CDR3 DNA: TGTGCCAGCAGTGCGGGACTGAGTCTCCACGAGCAGTACTTC
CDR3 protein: CASSAGLSLHEQYF

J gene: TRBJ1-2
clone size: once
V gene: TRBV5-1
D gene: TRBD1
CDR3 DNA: TGCGCCAGCAGCGAGGGACAGCTTAACTATGGCTACACCTTC
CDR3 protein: CASSEGQLNYGYTF

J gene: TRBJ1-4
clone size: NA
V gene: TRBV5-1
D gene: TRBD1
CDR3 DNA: TGCGCCAGCCGTTTAGGGACAGGGCCAGTCGGGGTGGAAAAACTGTTTTTT
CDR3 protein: CASRLGTGPVGVEKLFF

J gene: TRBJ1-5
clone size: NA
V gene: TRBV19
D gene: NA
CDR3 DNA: TGTGCCAGTAGCCCCGTGAGTGGCAATCAGCCCCAGCATTTT
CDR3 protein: CASSPVSGNQPQHF

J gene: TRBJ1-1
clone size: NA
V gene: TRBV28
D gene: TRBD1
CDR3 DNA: TGTGCCAGCAGCTCCCGACAGGGGGCGAGGAACACTGAAGCTTTCTTT
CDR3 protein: CASSSRQGARNTEAFF

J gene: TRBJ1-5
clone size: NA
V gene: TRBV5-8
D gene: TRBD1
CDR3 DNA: TGTGCCAGCAGACTCGGGACAGGGGTAAGCAATCAGCCCCAGCATTTT
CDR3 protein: CASRLGTGVSNQPQHF

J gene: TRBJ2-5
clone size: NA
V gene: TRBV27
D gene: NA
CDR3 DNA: TGTGCCAGCAGTTTAAATGTAGGCGCTAGGGGGGAGACCCAGTACTTC
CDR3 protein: CASSLNVGARGETQYF

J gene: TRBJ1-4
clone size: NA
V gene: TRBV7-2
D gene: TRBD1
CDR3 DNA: TGTGCCAGCAGCTTGGGACAGGGGGCTTTCGAAAAACTGTTTTTT
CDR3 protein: CASSLGQGAFEKLFF

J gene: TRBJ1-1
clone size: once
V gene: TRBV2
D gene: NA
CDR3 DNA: TGTGCCAGCAAGGTACAGGCCCTGAACACTGAAGCTTTCTTT
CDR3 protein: CASKVQALNTEAFF

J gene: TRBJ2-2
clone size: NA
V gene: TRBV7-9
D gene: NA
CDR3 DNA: TGTGCCACTCGGAGGAGCCCGAACACCGGGGAGCTGTTTTTT
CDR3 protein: CATRRSPNTGELFF

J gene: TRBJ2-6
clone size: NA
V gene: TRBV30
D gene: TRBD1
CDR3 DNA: TGTGCCTGGACCCCGGACCGCCTGGGACAGGGGAGCGCCTCTGGGGCCAACGTCCTGACTTTC
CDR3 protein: CAWTPDRLGQGSASGANVLTF

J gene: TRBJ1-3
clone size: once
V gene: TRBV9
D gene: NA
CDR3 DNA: TGTGCCAGCAGCCCGACGGGATCCTCTGGAAACACCATATATTTT
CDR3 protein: CASSPTGSSGNTIYF

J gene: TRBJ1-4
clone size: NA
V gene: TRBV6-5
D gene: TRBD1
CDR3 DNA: TGTGCCAGCAGCTCGGGACAGACTAATGAAAAACTGTTTTTT
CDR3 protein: CASSSGQTNEKLFF

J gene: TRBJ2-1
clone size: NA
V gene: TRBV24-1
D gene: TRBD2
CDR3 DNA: TGTGCCACCAGTGATTTTAGGGGGCTTAGCGGGAGTGAGCAGTTCTTC
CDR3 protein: CATSDFRGLSGSEQFF

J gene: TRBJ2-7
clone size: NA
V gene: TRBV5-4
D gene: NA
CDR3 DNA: TGTGCCAGCGGCGGACATGACTCCTACGAGCAGTACTTC
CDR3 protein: CASGGHDSYEQYF

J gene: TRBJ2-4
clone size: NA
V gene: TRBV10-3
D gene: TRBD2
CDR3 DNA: TGTGCCATCAGTGAGTCTGCTAGCGGGAGGGGGAAAAACATTCAGTACTTC
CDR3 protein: CAISESASGRGKNIQYF

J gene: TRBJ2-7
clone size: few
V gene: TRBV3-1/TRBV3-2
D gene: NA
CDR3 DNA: TGTGCCAGCAGCCGTGGGCGGGACTACGAGCAGTACTTC
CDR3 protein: CASSRGRDYEQYF

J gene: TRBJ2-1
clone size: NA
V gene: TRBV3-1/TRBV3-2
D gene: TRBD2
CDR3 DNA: TGTGCCAGCAGCCAACCCCTAAGGGTGGGACTAGCGGGGGAGAATGAGCAGTTCTTC
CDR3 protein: CASSQPLRVGLAGENEQFF

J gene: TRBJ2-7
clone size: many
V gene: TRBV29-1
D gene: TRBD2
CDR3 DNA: TGCAGCGTTGGGGGGCTAGCGGGAGCGAACCCTGCCTACGAGCAGTACTTC
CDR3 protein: CSVGGLAGANPAYEQYF

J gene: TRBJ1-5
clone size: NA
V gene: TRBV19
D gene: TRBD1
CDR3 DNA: TGTGCCAGTAGTAGGCCGGGACAGGGAACTCAGCCCCAGCATTTT
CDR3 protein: CASSRPGQGTQPQHF

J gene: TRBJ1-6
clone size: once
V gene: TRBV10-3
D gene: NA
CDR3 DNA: TGTGCCATCAAGCGGACTACGGATTCACCCCTCCACTTT
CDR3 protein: CAIKRTTDSPLHF

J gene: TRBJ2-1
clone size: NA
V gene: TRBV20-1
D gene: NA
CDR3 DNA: TGCAGTGCTAGGACTACGGGGGAGCAGTTCTTC
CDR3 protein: CSARTTGEQFF

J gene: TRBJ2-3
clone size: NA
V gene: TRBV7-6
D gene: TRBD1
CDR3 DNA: TGTGCCAGCAGCTTACGTCCGGGACAGGGGTTTGATACGCAGTATTTT
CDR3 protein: CASSLRPGQGFDTQYF

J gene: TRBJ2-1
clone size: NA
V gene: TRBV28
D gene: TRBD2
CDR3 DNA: TGTGCCAGCAGCGTTTATAATCTAGCGGGAGTCAATGAGCAGTTCTTC
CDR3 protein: CASSVYNLAGVNEQFF

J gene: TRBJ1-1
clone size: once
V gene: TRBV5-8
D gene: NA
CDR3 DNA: TGTGCCAGCACCCCGCGAGGTGAAGCTTTCTTT
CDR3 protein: CASTPRGEAFF

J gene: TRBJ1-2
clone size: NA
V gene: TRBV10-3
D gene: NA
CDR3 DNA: TGTGCCATCAGTGATAGGGGTATGGGTTATGGCTACACCTTC
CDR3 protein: CAISDRGMGYGYTF

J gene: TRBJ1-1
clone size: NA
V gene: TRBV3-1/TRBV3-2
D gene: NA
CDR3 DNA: TGTGCCAGCAGCCAAGCGGAGTACACTGAAGCTTTCTTT
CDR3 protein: CASSQAEYTEAFF

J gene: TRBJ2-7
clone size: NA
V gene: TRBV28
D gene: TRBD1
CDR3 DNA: TGTGCCAGCAGACCGGGACAGGCCTACGAGCAGTACTTC
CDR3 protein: CASRPGQAYEQYF

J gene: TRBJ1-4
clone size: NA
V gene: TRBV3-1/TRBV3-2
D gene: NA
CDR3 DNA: TGTGCCAGCAGCCCGTTTAGGGGGATCGAGAATGAAAAACTGTTTTTT
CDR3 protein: CASSPFRGIENEKLFF

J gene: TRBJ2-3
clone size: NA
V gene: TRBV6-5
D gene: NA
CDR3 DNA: TGTGCCAGCAGTTACTCGAGATATAGCACAGATACGCAGTATTTT
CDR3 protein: CASSYSRYSTDTQYF

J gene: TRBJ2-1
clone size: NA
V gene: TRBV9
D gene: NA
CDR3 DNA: TGTGCCAGCAGCGTAGGAGTGCGGATCGAATCCTACAATGAGCAGTTCTTC
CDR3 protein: CASSVGVRIESYNEQFF

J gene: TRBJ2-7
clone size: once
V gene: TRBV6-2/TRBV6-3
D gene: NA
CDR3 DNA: TGTGCCAGCAGCCCCCCCGTGAGCTCCTACGAGCAGTACTTC
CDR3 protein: CASSPPVSSYEQYF